Each of the 18 T cell receptor beta chains below was sequenced from the same sample in a study of T cells after yellow fever vaccination. TCRdb redid the calling of the 5' RACE reads with MiXCR, one entry per CDR3 protein. The sample shows about 50,000 distinct CDR3 sequences, approximately 7% of them seen only once. Sequencing used CD8+ T cells sorted from PBMCs, obtained on the day of the first yellow fever vaccination. These receptors were collected from a man between 18 and 35 years old who received the YFV17D yellow fever vaccine.

V usage is TRBV12-3 or TRBV12-4 and J usage is TRBJ1-6; the D gene is possibly TRBD1 (6 bases). CDR3 length: 14 amino acids. V was clipped by 0 bases and J by 11 bases, with 11 bases between them. The CDR3 loop is CASSLAGHAAPLHF. CDR3 DNA sequence: TGTGCCAGCAGTTTAGCGGGACACGCCGCACCCCTCCACTTT.

This clonotype showed up many times. The CDR3 sequence is CASREGTSPNYGYTF. In nucleotides, the CDR3 is TGTGCCAGCAGAGAGGGGACATCACCTAACTATGGCTACACCTTC. The gene calls are TRBV2 and TRBJ1-2, with TRBD1 as a possible D gene (6 bases). CDR3 length equals 15 residues. The ends were cut back, 6 bases at V and 0 bases at J, with 14 bases in the middle. Germline values: CDR1 SNHLY, CDR2 FYNNEI.

The sample holds many counts of this clonotype. This chain connects TRBV7-3 to TRBJ1-1, with TRBD1 matching 9 bases. The germline CDR1 and CDR2 sequences are SGHTA and FQGTGA. Trimming removed 5 bases from V and 0 bases from J; junction bases left unmatched: 4. The CDR3 loop spans 15 amino acids. CDR3 bases: TGTGCCAGCAGCCCACAGGGGGCGATGAACACTGAAGCTTTCTTT. It specifies CASSPQGAMNTEAFF.

This sequence joins TRBV11-2 and TRBJ2-5; perhaps TRBD2 as D (6 bases). Germline V gene data show CDR1 as SGHAT and CDR2 as FQNNGV. This CDR3 is built from 16 residues. The germline V and J ends were trimmed by 5 bases and 1 base, with 17 bases remaining between them. CDR3 loop: CASSPRTGTSQETQYF. The CDR3 DNA is TGTGCCAGCAGCCCCCGAACTGGGACTTCCCAAGAGACCCAGTACTTC.

This chain links TRBV19 with TRBJ2-1; D is unresolved. V dropped 7 bases and J dropped 5 bases, with 12 bases sitting between them. The V gene's germline CDR1 is LNHDA and CDR2 SQIVND (reference sequence). This CDR3 spans 13 amino acids. This chain's CDR3 is CASIRQENNEQFF. Here the CDR3 DNA reads TGTGCCAGTATCAGACAAGAAAACAATGAGCAGTTCTTC.

The chain combines TRBV18 with TRBJ2-5, with D hard to call. Germline loops: CDR1 KGHSH, CDR2 LQKENI. The CDR3 is made up of 15 amino acids. The ends were cut back, 5 bases at V and 2 bases at J, with 15 bases in the middle. The DNA of the CDR3 is TGTGCCAGCTCAAGTAGGACCTCTATTCAAGAGACCCAGTACTTC. Its protein is CASSSRTSIQETQYF.

This clonotype was recorded a few times. The chain carries TRBV7-9 and TRBJ2-1; D might be TRBD2 (6 bases). The V gene lost 6 bases and the J gene lost 12 bases, with 15 bases spanning the gap. The CDR3 totals 12 residues. CDR1 is SEHNR and CDR2 is FQNEAQ in the germline V gene (reference sequence). CDR3 sequence: CASSQPGEPQFF. The CDR3 DNA follows: TGTGCCAGCAGTCAACCGGGAGAACCGCAGTTCTTC.

Only a few counts were recorded for this clonotype. The chain carries TRBV27 and TRBJ2-1; 7 bases agree with TRBD2. CDR1 and CDR2 from the germline V gene are MNHEY and SMNVEV (reference sequence). The V gene end was trimmed by 5 bases and the J gene end by 2 bases; junction bases not matched to a gene: 6. This CDR3 spans 15 amino acids. The CDR3 DNA reads as TGTGCCAGCAGTCCACGACTAGCAACCTACAATGAGCAGTTCTTC. Translation gives CASSPRLATYNEQFF.

The chain links TRBV12-3 or TRBV12-4 to TRBJ2-1; the D is unclear. Trimming pared 5 bases from V and 7 bases from J, leaving 12 bases between. CDR3 length: 13 residues. CDR3 region: CASSPLKGNEQFF. The CDR3 bases are TGTGCCAGCAGTCCCTTGAAGGGTAATGAGCAGTTCTTC.

This clonotype was seen repeatedly, ten times or more. The chain is built from TRBV29-1 and TRBJ2-1; D may correspond to TRBD1 or TRBD2 (6 bases each). Trimming removed 7 bases from V and 16 bases from J, with 20 bases in between. CDR1 SQVTM and CDR2 ANQGSEA come from the germline V gene. The CDR3 length is 11 residues. CDR3 protein: CSAPRGAEVFF. The CDR3 DNA sequence: TGCAGCGCCCCTAGGGGGGCGGAAGTATTCTTC.

This clonotype was counted many times. This chain connects TRBV7-2 to TRBJ2-4, with D unclear. V lost 5 bases and J 4 bases, leaving 9 bases between the germline ends. CDR1 and CDR2 (germline): SGHTA, FQGNSA. The length of the CDR3 is 13 residues. For the CDR3, the DNA is TGTGCCAGCAGCCAGAGCTGGAAAAACATTCAGTACTTC. Translation gives CASSQSWKNIQYF.

The rearrangement links TRBV6-1 to TRBJ2-1, with D perhaps TRBD2 (6 bases). Germline CDR1 reads MNHNS; CDR2 reads SASEGT. The CDR3 covers 17 residues. V was cut by 5 bases and J by 0 bases, with 17 bases left in between. CDR3 in DNA: TGTGCCAGCAGTCCCCCACACTTGACTAGCTCCTACAATGAGCAGTTCTTC. It encodes CASSPPHLTSSYNEQFF.

This rearrangement joins TRBV20-1 to TRBJ2-3, with 7 bases that match TRBD1. The CDR3 consists of 16 residues. CDR1 and CDR2 (germline): DFQATT, SNEGSKA (reference sequence). The CDR3 spells CSGWEPTGDSTDTQYF. In DNA form, the CDR3 reads TGCAGCGGGTGGGAACCTACAGGGGACAGCACAGATACGCAGTATTTT.

This clonotype was seen ten or more times. V and J are TRBV4-3 and TRBJ2-2; tentatively, D is TRBD1 (6 bases). Deletions cut 4 bases from V and 4 bases from J, with 10 bases between. This CDR3 contains 14 residues. From germline, CDR1 is LGHNA and CDR2 YSLEER. DNA of the CDR3: TGCGCCAGCAGCCCCACAGGGAGCACCGGGGAGCTGTTTTTT. Amino acids: CASSPTGSTGELFF.

V is TRBV12-3 or TRBV12-4 and J is TRBJ1-2, with D tentatively TRBD1 (6 bases). This CDR3 contains 15 residues. Trimming cost V 0 bases and J 6 bases, with 14 bases left between them. The CDR3 sequence is CASSLALLGQHGYTF. CDR3 in DNA: TGTGCCAGCAGTTTAGCGCTGCTCGGACAGCATGGCTACACCTTC.

This clonotype was counted at least ten times. V is TRBV5-4 and J is TRBJ1-1; D is possibly TRBD1 (5 bases). Trimming removed 2 bases from V and 5 bases from J, with 10 bases in between. The germline V gene has CDR1 SGHNT and CDR2 YYREEE (reference sequence). The CDR3 spans 13 residues. The CDR3 DNA sequence: TGTGCCAGCAGCTTCTGGGGCGGGACTGAAGCTTTCTTT. It yields the protein CASSFWGGTEAFF.

This chain connects TRBV9 to TRBJ2-7; the match to TRBD1 covers 8 bases. V lost 2 bases, J lost 1 base, and 5 bases stayed unmatched. Germline assignment: CDR1 SGDLS and CDR2 YYNGEE. This CDR3 contains 15 residues. CDR3 coding DNA: TGTGCCAGCAGCGTGGGTGGGACAGGTTCCTACGAGCAGTACTTC. Translation gives CASSVGGTGSYEQYF.

Ten or more counts support this clonotype. The V call is TRBV9, the J call TRBJ1-4; D gene uncertain. The germline V gene encodes CDR1 SGDLS and CDR2 YYNGEE. V lost 2 bases, J lost 5 bases, and 10 bases lay in between. CDR3 length: 14 amino acids. CDR3 region: CASSVGGWNEKLFF. CDR3 DNA sequence: TGTGCCAGCAGCGTTGGAGGGTGGAATGAAAAACTGTTTTTT.